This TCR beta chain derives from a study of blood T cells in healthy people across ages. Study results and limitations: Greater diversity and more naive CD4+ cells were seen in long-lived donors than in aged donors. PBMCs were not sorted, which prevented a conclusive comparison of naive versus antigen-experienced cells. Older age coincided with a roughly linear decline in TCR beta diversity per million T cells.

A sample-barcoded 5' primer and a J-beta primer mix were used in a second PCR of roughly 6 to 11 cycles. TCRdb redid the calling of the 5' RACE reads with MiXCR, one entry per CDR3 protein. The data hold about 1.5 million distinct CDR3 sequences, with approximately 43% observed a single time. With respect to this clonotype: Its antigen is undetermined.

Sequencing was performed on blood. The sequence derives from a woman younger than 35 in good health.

CDR3 sequence (DNA): TGTGCCATCAGACTCGACGGCTGGGGGTATGGCTACACCTTC. Translating gives CAIRLDGWGYGYTF. J is TRBJ1-2 and V is TRBV10-3; D possibly corresponds to TRBD1 (5 bases). V lost 6 bases to trimming and J lost 5 bases, with 16 bases between them. Germline V gives CDR1 ENHRY, CDR2 SYGVKD. There are 14 residues in the CDR3.